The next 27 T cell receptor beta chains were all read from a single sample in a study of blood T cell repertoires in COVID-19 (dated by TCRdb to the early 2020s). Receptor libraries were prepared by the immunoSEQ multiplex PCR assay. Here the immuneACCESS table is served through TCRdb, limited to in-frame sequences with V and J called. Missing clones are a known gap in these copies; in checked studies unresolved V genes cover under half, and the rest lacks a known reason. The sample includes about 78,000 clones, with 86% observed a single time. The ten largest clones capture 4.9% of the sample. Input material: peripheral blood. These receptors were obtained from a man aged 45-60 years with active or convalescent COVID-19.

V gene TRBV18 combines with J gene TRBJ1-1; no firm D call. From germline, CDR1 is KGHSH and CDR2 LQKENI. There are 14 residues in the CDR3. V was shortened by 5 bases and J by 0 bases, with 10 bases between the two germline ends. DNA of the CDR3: TGTGCCAGCTCAACGACTGAATTGAACACTGAAGCTTTCTTT. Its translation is CASSTTELNTEAFF.

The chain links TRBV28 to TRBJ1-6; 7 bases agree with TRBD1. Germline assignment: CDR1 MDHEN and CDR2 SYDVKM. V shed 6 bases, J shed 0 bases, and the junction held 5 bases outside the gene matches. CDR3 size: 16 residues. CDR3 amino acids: CASRTTGSSYNSPLHF. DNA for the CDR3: TGTGCCAGCAGAACGACAGGGAGCTCCTATAATTCACCCCTCCACTTT. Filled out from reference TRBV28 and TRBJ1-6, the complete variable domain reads DVKVTQSSRYLVKRTGEKVFLECVQDMDHENMFWYRQDPGLGLRLIYFSYDVKMKEKGDIPEGYSVSREKKERFSLILESASTNQTSMYLCASRTTGSSYNSPLHFGNGTRLTVT.

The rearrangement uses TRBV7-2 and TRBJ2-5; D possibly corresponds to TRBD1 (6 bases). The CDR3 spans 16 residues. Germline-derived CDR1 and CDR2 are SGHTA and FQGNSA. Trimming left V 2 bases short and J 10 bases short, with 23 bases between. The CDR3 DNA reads TGTGCCAGCAGCTTACCAGGACAGCACCAAGAAGGGGTCCAGTACTTC. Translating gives CASSLPGQHQEGVQYF.

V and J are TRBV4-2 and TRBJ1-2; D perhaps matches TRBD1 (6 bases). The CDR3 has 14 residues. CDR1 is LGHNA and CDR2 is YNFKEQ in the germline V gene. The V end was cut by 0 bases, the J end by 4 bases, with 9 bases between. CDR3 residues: CASSQDQGPYGYTF. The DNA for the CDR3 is TGTGCCAGCAGCCAAGATCAGGGGCCCTATGGCTACACCTTC.

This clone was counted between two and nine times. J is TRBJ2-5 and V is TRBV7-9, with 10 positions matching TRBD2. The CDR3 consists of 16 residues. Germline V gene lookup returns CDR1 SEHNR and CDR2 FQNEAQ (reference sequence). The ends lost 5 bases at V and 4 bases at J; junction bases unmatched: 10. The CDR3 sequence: CASSPVLAGASETQYF. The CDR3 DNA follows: TGTGCCAGCAGCCCGGTGCTAGCGGGGGCTTCAGAGACCCAGTACTTC.

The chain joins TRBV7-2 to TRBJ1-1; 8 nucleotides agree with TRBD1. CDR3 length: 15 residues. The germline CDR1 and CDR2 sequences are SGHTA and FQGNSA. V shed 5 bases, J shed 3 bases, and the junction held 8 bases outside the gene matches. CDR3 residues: CASSKNRGADTEAFF. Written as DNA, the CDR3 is TGTGCCAGCAGCAAGAACAGGGGGGCGGACACTGAAGCTTTCTTT.

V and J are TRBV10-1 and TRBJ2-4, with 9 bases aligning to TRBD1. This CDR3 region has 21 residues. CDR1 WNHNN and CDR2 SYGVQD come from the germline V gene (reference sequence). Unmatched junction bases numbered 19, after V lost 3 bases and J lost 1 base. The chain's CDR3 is CASSEGFLGQGGLVAKNIQYF. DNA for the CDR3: TGCGCCAGCAGTGAAGGCTTCTTGGGACAGGGAGGCCTAGTCGCCAAAAACATTCAGTACTTC.

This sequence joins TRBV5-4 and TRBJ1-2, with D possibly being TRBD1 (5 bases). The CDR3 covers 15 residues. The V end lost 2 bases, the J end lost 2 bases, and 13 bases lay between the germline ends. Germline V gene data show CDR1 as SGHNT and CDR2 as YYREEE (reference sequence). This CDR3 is CASSFFGAGNYGYTF. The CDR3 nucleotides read TGTGCCAGCAGCTTTTTTGGGGCGGGGAACTATGGCTACACCTTC.

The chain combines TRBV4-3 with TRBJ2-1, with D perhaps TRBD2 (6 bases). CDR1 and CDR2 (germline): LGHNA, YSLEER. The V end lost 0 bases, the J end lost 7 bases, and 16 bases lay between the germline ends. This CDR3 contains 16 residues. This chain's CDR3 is CASSQDRRGVVNEQFF. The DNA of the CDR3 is TGCGCCAGCAGCCAAGATCGGCGCGGGGTAGTGAATGAGCAGTTCTTC.

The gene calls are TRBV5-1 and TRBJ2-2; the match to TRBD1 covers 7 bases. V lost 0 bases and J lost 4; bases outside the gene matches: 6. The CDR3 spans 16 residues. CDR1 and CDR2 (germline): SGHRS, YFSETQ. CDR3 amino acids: CASSLVGGQGTGELFF. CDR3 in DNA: TGCGCCAGCAGCTTGGTAGGGGGCCAAGGCACCGGGGAGCTGTTTTTT.

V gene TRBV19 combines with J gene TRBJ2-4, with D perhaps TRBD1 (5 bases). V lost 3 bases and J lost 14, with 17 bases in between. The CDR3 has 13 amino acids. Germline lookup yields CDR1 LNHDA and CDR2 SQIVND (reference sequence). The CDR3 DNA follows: TGTGCCAGTAGTATGGACAACTCTGTCGCCAAGTACTTC. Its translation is CASSMDNSVAKYF.

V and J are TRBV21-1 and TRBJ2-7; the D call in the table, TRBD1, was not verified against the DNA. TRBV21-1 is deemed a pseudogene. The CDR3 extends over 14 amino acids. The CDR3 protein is CASSSRDRHYEQYF. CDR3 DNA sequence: TGTGCCAGCAGCTCCCGGGACAGGCATTACGAGCAGTACTTC.

This CDR3 is CATRRTSGDNEQFF. The DNA of the CDR3 is TGTGCCACCAGGCGGACTAGCGGGGACAATGAGCAGTTCTTC. This chain links TRBV24-1 with TRBJ2-1; 12 bases fit TRBD2. Trimming took 7 bases from V and 5 from J; bases not matched to a gene: 2. The CDR3 loop spans 14 amino acids. Germline CDR1 and CDR2: KGHDR and SFDVKD.

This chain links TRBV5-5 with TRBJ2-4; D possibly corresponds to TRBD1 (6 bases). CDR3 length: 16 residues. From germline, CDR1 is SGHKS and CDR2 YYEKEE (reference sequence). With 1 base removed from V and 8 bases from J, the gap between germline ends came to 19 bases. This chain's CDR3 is CASSLIIVRGRDIQYF. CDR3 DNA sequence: TGTGCCAGCAGCTTGATAATTGTCAGGGGCAGGGACATTCAGTACTTC.

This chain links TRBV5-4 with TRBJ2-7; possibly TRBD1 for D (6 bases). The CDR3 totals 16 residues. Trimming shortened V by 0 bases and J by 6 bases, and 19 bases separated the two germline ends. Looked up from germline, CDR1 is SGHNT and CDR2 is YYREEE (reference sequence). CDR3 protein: CASSLDTGTIDREQYF. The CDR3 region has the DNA TGTGCCAGCAGCTTGGATACAGGGACAATAGACCGCGAGCAGTACTTC.

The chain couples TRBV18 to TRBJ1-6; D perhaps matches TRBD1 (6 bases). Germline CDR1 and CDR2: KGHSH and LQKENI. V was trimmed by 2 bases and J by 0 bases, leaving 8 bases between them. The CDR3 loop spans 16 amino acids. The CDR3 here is CASSPVQGSYNSPLHF. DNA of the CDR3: TGTGCCAGCTCACCAGTACAGGGCTCCTATAATTCACCCCTCCACTTT.

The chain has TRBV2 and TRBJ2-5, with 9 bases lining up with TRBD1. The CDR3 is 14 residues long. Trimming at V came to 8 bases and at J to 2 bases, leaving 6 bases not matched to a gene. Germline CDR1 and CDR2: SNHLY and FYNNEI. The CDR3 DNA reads TGTGCCAGCGGGGCGGACAGGGGACAAGAGACCCAGTACTTC. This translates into CASGADRGQETQYF.

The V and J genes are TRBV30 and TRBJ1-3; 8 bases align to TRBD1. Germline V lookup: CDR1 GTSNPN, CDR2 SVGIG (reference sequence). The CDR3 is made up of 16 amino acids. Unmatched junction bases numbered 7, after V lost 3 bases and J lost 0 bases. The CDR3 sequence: CAWSSPGGFSGNTIYF. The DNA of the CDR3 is TGTGCCTGGAGCTCCCCAGGGGGCTTCTCTGGAAACACCATATATTTT.

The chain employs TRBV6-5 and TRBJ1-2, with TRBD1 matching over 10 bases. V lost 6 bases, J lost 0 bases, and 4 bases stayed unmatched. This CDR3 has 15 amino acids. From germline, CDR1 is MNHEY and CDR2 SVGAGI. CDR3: CASRPGQGANYGYTF. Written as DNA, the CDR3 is TGTGCCAGCAGGCCCGGACAGGGGGCTAACTATGGCTACACCTTC.

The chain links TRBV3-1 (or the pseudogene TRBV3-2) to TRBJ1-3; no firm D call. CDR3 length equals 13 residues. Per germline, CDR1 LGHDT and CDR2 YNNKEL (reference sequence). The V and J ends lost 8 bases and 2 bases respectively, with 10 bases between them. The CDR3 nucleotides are TGTGCCAGCTTCCCTGGAGCTGGAAACACCATATATTTT. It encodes CASFPGAGNTIYF.

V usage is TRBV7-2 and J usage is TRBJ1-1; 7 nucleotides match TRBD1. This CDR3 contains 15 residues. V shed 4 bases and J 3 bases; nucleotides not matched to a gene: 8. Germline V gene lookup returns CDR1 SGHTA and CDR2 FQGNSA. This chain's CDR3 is CASSSRQGGDTEAFF. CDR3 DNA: TGTGCCAGCAGCTCCCGACAGGGTGGGGACACTGAAGCTTTCTTT.

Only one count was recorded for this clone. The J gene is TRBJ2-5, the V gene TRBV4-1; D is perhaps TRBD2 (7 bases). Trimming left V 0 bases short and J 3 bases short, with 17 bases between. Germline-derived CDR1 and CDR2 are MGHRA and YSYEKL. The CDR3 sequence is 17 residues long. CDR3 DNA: TGCGCCAGCAGCCAAGATAGGTGGGGGGGCGGGGAAGAGACCCAGTACTTC. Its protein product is CASSQDRWGGGEETQYF.

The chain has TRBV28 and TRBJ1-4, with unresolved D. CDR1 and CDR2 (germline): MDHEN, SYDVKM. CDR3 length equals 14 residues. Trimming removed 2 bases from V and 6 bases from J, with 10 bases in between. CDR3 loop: CASSLGSWDEKLFF. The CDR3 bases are TGTGCCAGCAGTTTAGGTAGCTGGGATGAAAAACTGTTTTTT. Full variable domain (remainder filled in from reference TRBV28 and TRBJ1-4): DVKVTQSSRYLVKRTGEKVFLECVQDMDHENMFWYRQDPGLGLRLIYFSYDVKMKEKGDIPEGYSVSREKKERFSLILESASTNQTSMYLCASSLGSWDEKLFFGSGTQLSVL.

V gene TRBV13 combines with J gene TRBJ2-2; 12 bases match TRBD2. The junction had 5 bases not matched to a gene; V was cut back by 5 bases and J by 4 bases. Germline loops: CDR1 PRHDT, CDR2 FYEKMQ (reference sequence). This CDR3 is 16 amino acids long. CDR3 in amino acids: CASSPGLAGITGELFF. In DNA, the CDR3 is TGTGCCAGCAGCCCTGGACTAGCGGGGATCACCGGGGAGCTGTTTTTT.

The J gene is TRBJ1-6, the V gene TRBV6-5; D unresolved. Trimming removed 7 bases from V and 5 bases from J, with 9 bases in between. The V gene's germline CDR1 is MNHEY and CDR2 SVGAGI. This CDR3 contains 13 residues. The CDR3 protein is CASIGLNNSPLHF. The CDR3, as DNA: TGTGCCAGCATTGGACTGAATAATTCACCCCTCCACTTT.

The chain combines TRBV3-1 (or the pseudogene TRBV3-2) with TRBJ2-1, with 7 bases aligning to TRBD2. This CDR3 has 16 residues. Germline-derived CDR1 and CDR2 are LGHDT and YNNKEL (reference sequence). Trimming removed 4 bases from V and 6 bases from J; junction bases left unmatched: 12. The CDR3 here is CASSPRWWGGPNEQFF. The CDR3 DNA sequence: TGTGCCAGCAGCCCAAGGTGGTGGGGGGGACCCAATGAGCAGTTCTTC.

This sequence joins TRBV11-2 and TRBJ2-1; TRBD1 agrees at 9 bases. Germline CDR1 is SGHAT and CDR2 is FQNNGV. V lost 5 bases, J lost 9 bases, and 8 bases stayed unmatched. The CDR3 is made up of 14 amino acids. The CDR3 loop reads CASSPGQGEVEQFF. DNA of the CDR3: TGTGCCAGCAGCCCGGGACAGGGAGAGGTTGAGCAGTTCTTC.